A selection of T cell receptor beta chains follows, all from one sample in a study of blood T cells in healthy people across ages. Each CDR3 protein gets one entry after TCRdb re-called the 5' RACE reads with MiXCR. The repertoire holds 950,000 to 1,200,000 distinct CDR3 sequences, with roughly two fifths as singletons. What was sequenced was blood. These TCRs come from a man aged 18 to 30 in good health. CDR3s leave out the opening cysteine and the closing phenylalanine or tryptophan. The order of the fields is V gene, J gene, CDR3 protein.

TRBV10-3	TRBJ1-3	AIRGDSYSGNTIY
TRBV2	.	ASGPTLAGGYNEQY
TRBV6-1	TRBJ1-1	ASSESEGFEAF
TRBV20-1	TRBJ2-3	GARVSGGGSATQY
TRBV3-1	TRBJ2-3	ASSQDATSGGPQY
TRBV7-3	TRBJ2-2	ASSSTKNTGELF
TRBV4-3	.	ASSRLAGGQNEQY
TRBV29-1	TRBJ2-3	SVEGETSGAQDTQY
TRBV20-1	TRBJ2-3	SAPNLISVDTQY
TRBV10-3	TRBJ1-1	AISEATNTGSEAF
TRBV2	TRBJ2-7	ASSVGVGSPYEQY
TRBV20-1	TRBJ2-5	SAPGPQETQY
TRBV12-3/TRBV12-4	TRBJ1-2	ASSLDHFQIEGYT
TRBV29-1	TRBJ1-1	SVELEGTEAF
TRBV2	.	ASKDSAYNEQY
TRBV12-3/TRBV12-4	TRBJ2-1	ASSRYNERF
TRBV9	TRBJ1-5	ASSPSGMGNQPQH
TRBV7-9	TRBJ1-5	AGSLVGSNQPQH
TRBV5-1	TRBJ1-1	ASSLKDRANTEAF
TRBV18	TRBJ2-3	ASTNVRGTDTQY